This T cell receptor (beta chain) was sequenced in a study of radiation and T cells in renal cell carcinoma. Deletions cut 6 bases from V and 6 bases from J, with 14 bases between. The germline CDR1 and CDR2 sequences are MDHEN and SYDVKM. The length of the CDR3 is 13 residues. Regarding time point: blood 4 weeks post-SBRT, at nephrectomy. Treatment described: 15 Gy SBRT to primary tumor, nephrectomy 4 weeks later. Nephrectomy followed 15 Gy stereotactic body radiation by 4 weeks. Profiling relied on immunoSEQ multiplex PCR, and the TCRdb table lists in-frame clones only, not all of them. The sample lists roughly 90,000 clones; roughly 80% were seen once.

V gene TRBV28 combines with J gene TRBJ1-1, with a tentative D call TRBD1 (6 bases). Sequenced here: blood, sampled from a patient whose treatment included radiotherapy and nephrectomy. This TCR was sampled from a man between 50 and 59 years old with renal cell carcinoma. Here the CDR3 DNA reads TGTGCCAGCAGGACCAACAGGGCCGCTGAAGCTTTCTTT. Translation gives CASRTNRAAEAFF.